This TCR beta chain came from a study of shared clonotypes between healthy human individuals. V lost 3 bases, J lost 0 bases, and 6 bases lay in between. In germline, CDR1 is MGHRA, CDR2 YSYEKL. The CDR3 spans 14 residues. Assay: immunoSEQ multiplex PCR; the TCRdb copy retains only in-frame clones and omits some. This sample has about 1.9 million clones; 85% to 95% occur once, and the top ten carry more than 1.5%. Naive CD8 isolation took CD45RO-negative cells positively selected for CCR7 and excluded terminally differentiated effector memory CD45RA+ cells. The receptor was derived from a man aged 18 to 30 in good health. Some clones in this sample may be carry-over from other donors' samples. Sequencing was performed on naive CD8+ T cells from PBMCs. The rearrangement uses TRBV4-1 and TRBJ2-1, with D perhaps TRBD1 (6 bases). The CDR3 spells CASSHRGSYNEQFF. CDR3 bases: TGCGCCAGCAGCCACAGGGGCTCCTACAATGAGCAGTTCTTC.